Detailed here is one TCR beta chain. What antigen it recognizes has not been identified. No per-base quality is available; no much larger clone lies one base away. Looking up the germline V gene yields CDR1 LGHNA and CDR2 YSLEER. Reading from cysteine to phenylalanine, the CDR3 counts 13 amino acids. The entry retains the CDR3 DNA only, 39 bases that are in frame from base 1. V and J are truncated by 0 bases and 11 bases respectively, leaving an intervening sequence of 13 bases. This sample was taken from a study of Ad26.COV2.S vaccination and SARS-CoV-2 variants (dated by TCRdb to the early 2020s). Turning to the overall study: TCRbeta repertoire sequencing was used to assess the specificity and breadth of SARS-CoV-2-reactive T cell receptors after Ad26.COV2.S vaccination. The TCR-sequenced set comprised approximately 32 samples: roughly 19 Ad26.COV2.S vaccine recipients, 5 placebo recipients and 8 SARS-CoV-2 convalescent individuals. Beyond this particular receptor, the publication reports: After vaccination, spike-specific CD8+ and CD4+ T cell responses were reported to show substantial breadth. According to the authors, total T cell responses may have been underestimated by the TCR breadth and depth analyses. Comparable non-spike TCR breadth was observed between vaccine and placebo recipients, consistent with only spike being contained in the vaccine. Higher spike-specific TCR breadth was observed in Ad26.COV2.S recipients than in placebo recipients (P = 0.0014).

The immunoSEQ Assay was the method used to sequence TCRbeta CDR3 regions. After extraction, genomic DNA underwent amplification by bias-controlled multiplex PCR, followed by high-throughput sequencing. Per the authors' processing: To quantify the absolute abundance of every unique TCRbeta CDR3 region, sequences were collapsed and filtered. Usable DNA was measured by amplifying reference genes present in all nucleated cells, and TCRbeta template counts were normalized to that usable DNA to estimate T cell fraction. Repertoire TCRs were annotated as SARS-CoV-2-specific by exact matching of V gene, CDR3 amino acid sequence and J gene to a known reactive TCR set. The reference SARS-CoV-2 TCR set came from MIRA and was filtered for enrichment in COVID-19-positive ImmuneCODE repertoires, removing public or cross-reactive TCRs. Drawing on the MIRA antigens, annotated TCRs were analysed further at the level of specific ORF or position within ORF. Breadth was defined as annotated unique rearrangements over total unique productive rearrangements; depth was the summed frequency of those rearrangements. TCR breadth was compared between groups using two-sided Wilcoxon rank-sum tests. The immuneACCESS repertoire file appears here via TCRdb, limited to in-frame rearrangements. These files lack a portion of the clones; in checked studies, under half of the deficit traces to unresolved V genes, and the cause of the others is not known. That table furnishes V, J and clone size, whereas the DNA furnished D and trimming. The table for this sample lists over 110,000 clones; 86% of them were counted only once. The top ten hold approximately 5% of the sample.

In the paper's terms, the time point label means: individuals recovered from natural SARS-CoV-2 infection. The material was peripheral blood, obtained after recovery from COVID-19. This chain is built from TRBV4-3 and TRBJ1-2; matching of 6 bases hints at TRBD1 as the D gene. This clonotype was sampled from a human donor who had recovered from COVID-19. The DNA reads TGCGCCAGCAGCCAAGAACCAGGGGAACTATACACCTTC. This encodes CASSQEPGELYTF.